This T cell receptor (beta chain) was identified during a study of neurological immune-mediated disorders. Sequencing runs each generated in excess of 180 million TCR-beta sequences derived from 15-18 subjects. Each CDR3 protein is one row after TCRdb ran MiXCR on the 5' RACE reads. The data hold more than 35,000 distinct CDR3 sequences, with roughly 3.2% observed a single time. Sample: PBMCs. The TCR originated in a woman between 45 and 60 years old with multiple sclerosis.

The CDR3 spells CASSTGTGEGYTF. The CDR3 nucleotides read TGTGCCAGCAGTACCGGGACAGGGGAAGGCTACACCTTC. This rearrangement joins TRBV6-5 to TRBJ1-2; TRBD1 agrees at 10 bases. This CDR3 has 13 amino acids. After removal of 5 bases from V and 8 bases from J, the junction contained 5 bases not matched to a gene. Germline-derived CDR1 and CDR2 are MNHEY and SVGAGI.